Presented here are 18 T cell receptor beta chains from one specimen sequenced in a study of T cell responses to AZD1222 COVID-19 vaccine. Sequencing was performed with immunoSEQ multiplex PCR; in TCRdb, only in-frame clones are kept and a portion is missing. The profile covers 80,000 or so clones, with 60% to 85% appearing a single time and approximately 25% taken by the ten largest. Sequencing used peripheral blood, obtained 28 days after the second dose of the MenACWY control vaccine. These TCRs come from an adult who received the MenACWY meningococcal vaccine as a control.

This chain uses TRBV30 with TRBJ1-1; D might be TRBD1 (5 bases). Trimming removed 2 bases from V and 6 bases from J, with 22 bases in between. Germline V gene data show CDR1 as GTSNPN and CDR2 as SVGIG (reference sequence). This CDR3 has 16 residues. CDR3 sequence (DNA): TGTGCCTGGAGTCCACCCCCGGGCAGGGCTTCCGCTGAAGCTTTCTTT. This encodes CAWSPPPGRASAEAFF. The whole variable domain, remainder taken from reference TRBV30 and TRBJ1-1, is SQTIHQWPATLVQPVGSPLSLECTVEGTSNPNLYWYRQAAGRGLQLLFYSVGIGQISSEVPQNLSASRPQDRQFILSSKKLLLSDSGFYLCAWSPPPGRASAEAFFGQGTRLTVV.

The chain couples TRBV11-2 to TRBJ2-1; D uncertain. The CDR3 is 14 residues long. V was clipped by 3 bases and J by 0 bases, with 6 bases between them. Germline V gene sequence: CDR1 SGHAT, CDR2 FQNNGV. CDR3 DNA: TGTGCCAGCAGCTTGAGCCCCTCCTACAATGAGCAGTTCTTC. Protein sequence: CASSLSPSYNEQFF.

This chain uses TRBV19 with TRBJ2-3, with unresolved D. V was cut by 5 bases and J by 6 bases, with 12 bases left in between. The CDR3 totals 13 residues. Germline V gives CDR1 LNHDA, CDR2 SQIVND (reference sequence). The CDR3 protein is CASSVSLMDTQYF. The CDR3, as DNA: TGTGCCAGTAGTGTTTCGCTCATGGATACGCAGTATTTT. The variable domain in full, with the rest retrieved from reference TRBV19 and TRBJ2-3, is DGGITQSPKYLFRKEGQNVTLSCEQNLNHDAMYWYRQDPGQGLRLIYYSQIVNDFQKGDIAEGYSVSREKKESFPLTVTSAQKNPTAFYLCASSVSLMDTQYFGPGTRLTVL.

The chain carries TRBV5-1 and TRBJ2-2; TRBD2 matches 7 bases. The V gene's germline CDR1 is SGHRS and CDR2 YFSETQ. The CDR3 runs 15 residues. V was pared by 3 bases and J by 2 bases, with 4 bases of the junction left unmatched. Written as DNA, the CDR3 is TGCGCCAGCAGCTCAGCGGGGTTTAACACCGGGGAGCTGTTTTTT. As protein: CASSSAGFNTGELFF.

This clone was seen many times. The same CDR3 is also encoded by other DNA sequences in this sample. The chain links TRBV7-8 to TRBJ2-4, with D perhaps being TRBD1 or TRBD2 (5 bases each). V lost 2 bases to trimming and J lost 9 bases, with 17 bases between them. Germline V CDR1 and CDR2: SGHVS, FQNEAQ. The length of the CDR3 is 15 residues. The CDR3: CASSLFGQGGGIQYF. The CDR3 nucleotides read TGTGCCAGCAGCTTATTCGGGCAGGGTGGGGGCATTCAGTACTTC. The full variable domain, with the rest looked up from reference TRBV7-8 and TRBJ2-4, is GAGVSQSPRYKVAKRGQDVALRCDPISGHVSLFWYQQALGQGPEFLTYFQNEAQLDKSGLPSDRFFAERPEGSVSTLKIQRTQQEDSAVYLCASSLFGQGGGIQYFGAGTRLSVL.

The chain is built from TRBV5-6 and TRBJ1-4; 7 nucleotides align to TRBD1. V dropped 3 bases and J dropped 3; count of bases not matched to a gene: 2. Germline V lookup: CDR1 SGHDT, CDR2 YYEEEE. The CDR3 sequence is 14 residues long. CDR3 nucleotides: TGTGCCAGCAGCTACACAGGGGCTAATGAAAAACTGTTTTTT. This translates into CASSYTGANEKLFF.

The rearrangement uses TRBV11-2 and TRBJ1-3; no clear D gene. Trimming stripped 5 bases from V and 0 bases from J, with 11 bases between. The germline CDR1 and CDR2 sequences are SGHAT and FQNNGV. There are 15 residues in the CDR3. In nucleotides, the CDR3 is TGTGCCAGCAGCCCGCAACATTACTCTGGAAACACCATATATTTT. It specifies CASSPQHYSGNTIYF.

This clone came up a few times. This chain joins TRBV5-4 and TRBJ2-5; D unclear. Between the trimmed V and J ends, which lost 0 bases and 2 bases, there was a span of 5 bases. In germline, CDR1 is SGHNT, CDR2 YYREEE (reference sequence). The CDR3 extends over 13 amino acids. CDR3 region: CASSLDNQETQYF. CDR3 nucleotide sequence: TGTGCCAGCAGCTTGGATAATCAAGAGACCCAGTACTTC.

Only one count was recorded for this clone. V is TRBV2 and J is TRBJ1-1, with a possible D match to TRBD1 (6 bases). The CDR3 consists of 11 residues. Germline V gene data show CDR1 as SNHLY and CDR2 as FYNNEI. V was clipped by 4 bases and J by 8 bases, with 8 bases between them. Written as DNA, the CDR3 is TGTGCCAGCAGTGTTGGGACAGAAGCTTTCTTT. Protein: CASSVGTEAFF.

In its sample, this clone was seen once. This rearrangement joins TRBV28 to TRBJ1-2; D gene uncertain. V gave up 5 bases and J gave up 4 bases, with 17 bases separating them. Germline V gene sequence: CDR1 MDHEN, CDR2 SYDVKM. The CDR3 has 15 residues. CDR3 sequence reads: CASSPLGATAYGYTF. CDR3 in DNA: TGTGCCAGCAGTCCCCTGGGAGCAACGGCCTATGGCTACACCTTC.

The V and J genes are TRBV27 and TRBJ2-7; D gene unclear. The CDR3 consists of 13 residues. The germline V gene has CDR1 MNHEY and CDR2 SMNVEV (reference sequence). The V gene lost 4 bases and the J gene lost 0 bases, with 7 bases spanning the gap. CDR3 in DNA: TGTGCCAGCAGTTCCAGAAGCTCCTACGAGCAGTACTTC. It translates to CASSSRSSYEQYF.

In regard to this clone: Different DNA sequences within this sample yield the same CDR3. The rearrangement joins TRBV2 to TRBJ1-5; D remains ambiguous. The CDR3 contains 12 residues. Germline CDR1 and CDR2: SNHLY and FYNNEI. The ends were cut back, 3 bases at V and 1 base at J, with 1 base in the middle. CDR3 in DNA: TGTGCCAGCAGTGAGAGCAATCAGCCCCAGCATTTT. Protein product: CASSESNQPQHF.

The genes are TRBV6-2 or TRBV6-3 and TRBJ2-1; 9 positions agree with TRBD2. The CDR3 is 15 residues long. Germline-derived CDR1 and CDR2 are MNHEY and SVGEGT. Unmatched junction bases numbered 10, after V lost 5 bases and J lost 8 bases. The CDR3 nucleotides are TGTGCCAGCAGTGACCCGGGGACTAGCCTGGATGAGCAGTTCTTC. Its protein is CASSDPGTSLDEQFF.

This clone occurred a few times. Here the CDR3 DNA reads TGTGCCAGCAGCCCGATGCCAGGGGGCGGGCAGCCCCAGCATTTT. Translating it yields CASSPMPGGGQPQHF. The gene calls are TRBV3-1 (or the pseudogene TRBV3-2) and TRBJ1-5; 8 nucleotides agree with TRBD1. The CDR3 is 15 residues long. Trimming removed 4 bases from V and 7 bases from J; junction bases left unmatched: 9. Per germline, CDR1 LGHDT and CDR2 YNNKEL (reference sequence).

The CDR3, as DNA: TGTGCCAGCTCACCACAGGAAGCCCAAGCTTTCTTT. Translation: CASSPQEAQAFF. V and J are TRBV18 and TRBJ1-1; D not certain. This CDR3 spans 12 amino acids. Germline CDR1 is KGHSH and CDR2 is LQKENI. The V end was cut by 1 base, the J end by 9 bases, with 9 bases between.

The J gene is TRBJ2-3, the V gene TRBV24-1; 7 bases map to TRBD2. Germline CDR1 is KGHDR and CDR2 is SFDVKD. This CDR3 comprises 15 residues. V shed 5 bases and J 6 bases; nucleotides not matched to a gene: 10. CDR3 region: CATSAGDYRGDTQYF. CDR3 DNA: TGTGCCACCAGTGCCGGGGACTACCGGGGGGATACGCAGTATTTT.

CDR3: CASGLAGKETQYF. The CDR3 DNA sequence: TGTGCCAGCGGCCTAGCGGGGAAGGAGACCCAGTACTTC. This rearrangement joins TRBV6-5 to TRBJ2-5; 9 bases align to TRBD2. CDR3 length equals 13 residues. Trimming at V came to 8 bases and at J to 5 bases, leaving 6 bases not matched to a gene. Looked up from germline, CDR1 is MNHEY and CDR2 is SVGAGI.

The V gene is TRBV18, the J gene TRBJ2-5; no firm D call. V dropped 5 bases and J dropped 10 bases, with 17 bases sitting between them. The CDR3 is 13 residues long. In germline, CDR1 is KGHSH, CDR2 LQKENI. The CDR3 loop reads CASSSTTAGDQYF. In nucleotides, the CDR3 is TGTGCCAGCTCATCAACCACAGCCGGCGACCAGTACTTC.